This T cell receptor beta chain derives from a study of monozygotic twins with inflammatory bowel disease. Regarding the study as a whole: Discrimination among different T cell subtypes was not achievable. Healthy co-twins exceeded IBD patients in TCRbeta diversity as measured by inverse Simpson.

On this clonotype: Its antigen is still unknown.

Following a re-call of the 5' RACE reads, TCRdb has one entry per CDR3 protein and lacks DNA. In all, the sample yields nearly 450,000 distinct CDR3 sequences. The CDR3 spans 16 residues. Germline V gene lookup returns CDR1 MNHEY and CDR2 SMNVEV (reference sequence). Sequencing was done on a sample of blood. This chain joins TRBV27 and TRBJ2-1; TCRdb lists TRBD2, though no DNA is available to test this call. The clonotype originates from a human donor with ulcerative colitis or Crohn's disease, or a healthy co-twin of an affected twin (not recorded which). CDR3 sequence: CASSLYPSGSYNEQFF.